The 28 T cell receptor beta chains presented below share a single source sample, sequenced in a study of control samples from healthy donors and cancer patients. Clones were read by immunoSEQ multiplex PCR, and TCRdb kept only the in-frame ones, dropping some. The data show around 100,000 clones, approximately 84% seen once. Material for sequencing was blood. The receptors originated from a woman between 45 and 60 years old in good health.

V and J are TRBV18 and TRBJ2-7; D remains ambiguous. V lost 5 bases and J 7 bases, leaving 24 bases between the germline ends. Germline CDR1 is KGHSH and CDR2 is LQKENI. This CDR3 region has 16 residues. In nucleotides, the CDR3 is TGTGCCAGCTCAGGATTCGAACAGTTAGTTTCGTGGGAGCAGTACTTC. Its protein product is CASSGFEQLVSWEQYF.

This sequence joins TRBV19 and TRBJ1-3, with TRBD1 matching over 11 bases. V was pared by 7 bases and J by 1 base, with 6 bases of the junction left unmatched. The CDR3 loop spans 16 amino acids. CDR1 and CDR2 from the germline V gene are LNHDA and SQIVND (reference sequence). The CDR3 is CASTRDRGSSGNTIYF. The CDR3 bases are TGTGCCAGTACCCGGGACAGGGGGTCTTCTGGAAACACCATATATTTT. Full variable domain (outside the CDR3, taken from reference TRBV19 and TRBJ1-3): DGGITQSPKYLFRKEGQNVTLSCEQNLNHDAMYWYRQDPGQGLRLIYYSQIVNDFQKGDIAEGYSVSREKKESFPLTVTSAQKNPTAFYLCASTRDRGSSGNTIYFGEGSWLTVV.

The chain combines TRBV13 with TRBJ1-1; D call uncertain. Deletions cut 1 base from V and 5 bases from J, with 8 bases between. From germline, CDR1 is PRHDT and CDR2 FYEKMQ (reference sequence). The CDR3 runs to 13 residues. This chain's CDR3 is CASSLDARTEAFF. DNA of the CDR3: TGTGCCAGCAGCTTAGACGCGAGAACTGAAGCTTTCTTT.

The chain carries TRBV2 and TRBJ2-1; 7 nucleotides line up with TRBD2. The germline V gene encodes CDR1 SNHLY and CDR2 FYNNEI. V dropped 3 bases and J dropped 15; count of bases not matched to a gene: 11. The CDR3 loop spans 13 amino acids. The CDR3 protein is CASSDPVGRSGFF. Written as DNA, the CDR3 is TGTGCCAGCAGTGACCCCGTCGGGAGGTCGGGGTTCTTC.

The chain couples TRBV5-1 to TRBJ2-2; D call uncertain. With 4 bases removed from V and 8 bases from J, the gap between germline ends came to 15 bases. The CDR3 runs 14 residues. The germline gives CDR1 SGHRS, CDR2 YFSETQ. For the CDR3, the DNA is TGCGCCAGCAGCCTCGACTCGGTGCCGGGGGAGCTGTTTTTT. Its translation: CASSLDSVPGELFF.

This chain connects TRBV2 to TRBJ1-1; TRBD1 is a possible D gene (5 bases). This CDR3 contains 13 residues. The ends were cut back, 6 bases at V and 0 bases at J, with 8 bases in the middle. CDR1 SNHLY and CDR2 FYNNEI come from the germline V gene. The chain's CDR3 is CASRGRMNTEAFF. For the CDR3, the DNA is TGTGCCAGCAGGGGGCGGATGAACACTGAAGCTTTCTTT.

The chain is built from TRBV5-1 and TRBJ1-1, with D maybe TRBD1 (6 bases). This CDR3 is 15 amino acids long. Germline CDR1 SGHRS, CDR2 YFSETQ. The ends were cut back, 0 bases at V and 4 bases at J, with 13 bases in the middle. CDR3 sequence: CASSLVTGTGTEAFF. CDR3 DNA sequence: TGCGCCAGCAGCTTGGTAACAGGGACGGGCACTGAAGCTTTCTTT. Full variable domain (remainder filled in from reference TRBV5-1 and TRBJ1-1): KAGVTQTPRYLIKTRGQQVTLSCSPISGHRSVSWYQQTPGQGLQFLFEYFSETQRNKGNFPGRFSGRQFSNSRSEMNVSTLELGDSALYLCASSLVTGTGTEAFFGQGTRLTVV.

The rearrangement joins TRBV29-1 to TRBJ1-1; tentative D call: TRBD1 (5 bases). Trimming took 1 base from V and 12 from J, leaving 12 bases between them. CDR3 length equals 11 residues. Germline assignment: CDR1 SQVTM and CDR2 ANQGSEA. CDR3 in DNA: TGCAGCGTTGAAGTTGGGGACCGGCCTTTCTTT. Protein sequence: CSVEVGDRPFF. The complete variable domain, with remaining parts taken from reference TRBV29-1 and TRBJ1-1, reads SAVISQKPSRDICQRGTSLTIQCQVDSQVTMMFWYRQQPGQSLTLIATANQGSEATYESGFVIDKFPISRPNLTFSTLTVSNMSPEDSSIYLCSVEVGDRPFFGQGTRLTVV.

This clone was observed at least ten times. V and J are TRBV5-6 and TRBJ2-1, with 7 bases fitting TRBD1. The trim removed 6 bases at V and 10 bases at J, leaving 13 bases unmatched. CDR3 length: 14 amino acids. Per the germline V gene, CDR1 is SGHDT and CDR2 is YYEEEE. The CDR3 sequence is CASTPPGQRGEQFF. The CDR3 DNA sequence: TGTGCCAGCACCCCGCCGGGACAGCGCGGAGAGCAGTTCTTC.

J is TRBJ1-3 and V is TRBV19; possible D gene TRBD1, 6 bases. The length of the CDR3 is 16 residues. V was trimmed by 6 bases and J by 7 bases, leaving 22 bases between them. CDR1 and CDR2 (germline): LNHDA, SQIVND (reference sequence). The CDR3 sequence is CASRGLGAGERNTIYF. CDR3 DNA sequence: TGTGCCAGTAGGGGCCTCGGGGCAGGGGAGAGGAACACCATATATTTT. Full variable domain (remainder filled in from reference TRBV19 and TRBJ1-3): DGGITQSPKYLFRKEGQNVTLSCEQNLNHDAMYWYRQDPGQGLRLIYYSQIVNDFQKGDIAEGYSVSREKKESFPLTVTSAQKNPTAFYLCASRGLGAGERNTIYFGEGSWLTVV.

The rearrangement joins TRBV18 to TRBJ1-5; 9 bases agree with TRBD1. There are 16 residues in the CDR3. Germline-derived CDR1 and CDR2 are KGHSH and LQKENI. V was clipped by 2 bases and J by 4 bases; unmatched bases: 6. The CDR3 DNA reads as TGTGCCAGCTCACCATTAGGACAGGGGCCGAATCAGCCCCAGCATTTT. Protein product: CASSPLGQGPNQPQHF.

The rearrangement uses TRBV29-1 and TRBJ1-2; 8 nucleotides align to TRBD1. Per germline, CDR1 SQVTM and CDR2 ANQGSEA. This CDR3 has 12 amino acids. Trimming cost V 8 bases and J 6 bases; bases outside gene matches: 8. CDR3 DNA: TGCAGCTCCAGGACAGGGAGCCATGGCTACACCTTC. Its protein product is CSSRTGSHGYTF. The variable domain in full, with the rest retrieved from reference TRBV29-1 and TRBJ1-2, is SAVISQKPSRDICQRGTSLTIQCQVDSQVTMMFWYRQQPGQSLTLIATANQGSEATYESGFVIDKFPISRPNLTFSTLTVSNMSPEDSSIYLCSSRTGSHGYTFGSGTRLTVV.

This rearrangement joins TRBV4-3 to TRBJ1-1, with D perhaps TRBD1 (5 bases). V was clipped by 0 bases and J by 4 bases, with 15 bases between them. CDR1 and CDR2 (germline): LGHNA, YSLEER. The CDR3 totals 16 residues. Written as DNA, the CDR3 is TGCGCCAGCAGCCAAGAAGCTTGGCAGGGAGGCACTGAAGCTTTCTTT. Protein: CASSQEAWQGGTEAFF.

The rearrangement uses TRBV5-1 and TRBJ2-1, with a tentative D call TRBD1 (5 bases). Germline-derived CDR1 and CDR2 are SGHRS and YFSETQ. The CDR3 extends over 14 amino acids. Trimming took 2 bases from V and 9 from J, leaving 15 bases between them. CDR3 in amino acids: CASSFGPTRGEQFF. The DNA of the CDR3 is TGCGCCAGCAGCTTCGGCCCCACAAGGGGTGAGCAGTTCTTC.

The DNA for the CDR3 is TGTGCCAGTAGTTTTCTCACAGATACGCAGTATTTT. Encoded protein: CASSFLTDTQYF. This chain links TRBV19 with TRBJ2-3; D gene ambiguous. Germline values: CDR1 LNHDA, CDR2 SQIVND (reference sequence). The V gene lost 5 bases and the J gene lost 2 bases, with 5 bases spanning the gap. This CDR3 contains 12 residues.

The V gene is TRBV7-9, the J gene TRBJ2-3; D ambiguous. V lost 3 bases and J lost 6, with 13 bases in between. This CDR3 comprises 14 residues. Germline V gives CDR1 SEHNR, CDR2 FQNEAQ (reference sequence). CDR3 sequence: CASSFILAADTQYF. The CDR3 nucleotides are TGTGCCAGCAGCTTTATTCTGGCGGCCGATACGCAGTATTTT.

This clone was seen a single time. V is TRBV11-2 and J is TRBJ1-6; 9 nucleotides agree with TRBD1. V shed 1 base, J shed 9 bases, and the junction held 7 bases outside the gene matches. CDR3 length: 16 residues. Germline lookup yields CDR1 SGHAT and CDR2 FQNNGV. CDR3: CASSLGGTGLTSPLHF. The CDR3 coding sequence is TGTGCCAGCAGCTTAGGGGGGACAGGGTTGACTTCACCCCTCCACTTT.

CDR3 loop: CASSGRDGYNSPLHF. The DNA for the CDR3 is TGTGCCAGTAGTGGAAGGGACGGATATAATTCACCCCTCCACTTT. This chain connects TRBV19 to TRBJ1-6; maybe TRBD1 (5 bases). CDR3 length: 15 amino acids. The ends were cut back, 5 bases at V and 4 bases at J, with 12 bases in the middle. Per germline, CDR1 LNHDA and CDR2 SQIVND (reference sequence).

This clone was seen a few times. The CDR3 DNA is TGTGCCAGCAGTCGGACTTGGAAGCAGTTCTTC. This sequence encodes CASSRTWKQFF. The chain links TRBV12-3 or TRBV12-4 to TRBJ2-1; a weak D match, TRBD2 (5 bases). This CDR3 is 11 amino acids long. V was trimmed by 5 bases and J by 11 bases, leaving 10 bases between them.

The CDR3 DNA reads as TGTGCCAGCAGCTTACGGAGCGGGAGGGTTGATACGCAGTATTTT. As protein: CASSLRSGRVDTQYF. This chain joins TRBV7-9 and TRBJ2-3; 10 positions agree with TRBD2. After removal of 2 bases from V and 6 bases from J, the junction contained 5 bases not matched to a gene. The germline V gene encodes CDR1 SEHNR and CDR2 FQNEAQ (reference sequence). The CDR3 length is 15 residues. Variable domain in full (rest from reference TRBV7-9 and TRBJ2-3): DTGVSQNPRHKITKRGQNVTFRCDPISEHNRLYWYRQTLGQGPEFLTYFQNEAQLEKSRLLSDRFSAERPKGSFSTLEIQRTEQGDSAMYLCASSLRSGRVDTQYFGPGTRLTVL.

The chain employs TRBV5-8 and TRBJ2-1, with D possibly TRBD2 on 6 matching bases. Per germline, CDR1 SGHTS and CDR2 YDEGEE. V was pared by 2 bases and J by 1 base, with 10 bases between. This CDR3 has 15 residues. CDR3 sequence reads: CASSLGEVSYNEQFF. The DNA of the CDR3 is TGTGCCAGCAGCTTAGGGGAGGTTTCCTACAATGAGCAGTTCTTC. The whole variable domain, remainder taken from reference TRBV5-8 and TRBJ2-1, is EAGVTQSPTHLIKTRGQQATLRCSPISGHTSVYWYQQALGLGLQFLLWYDEGEERNRGNFPPRFSGRQFPNYSSELNVNALELEDSALYLCASSLGEVSYNEQFFGPGTRLTVL.

The rearrangement links TRBV6-2 or TRBV6-3 to TRBJ2-2; D gene ambiguous. The CDR3 consists of 14 residues. The V gene's germline CDR1 is MNHEY and CDR2 SVGEGT. Trimming left V 5 bases short and J 4 bases short, with 11 bases between. The DNA for the CDR3 is TGTGCCAGCAGTCTCCTACAGTCCACCGGGGAGCTGTTTTTT. Residues: CASSLLQSTGELFF.

The chain has TRBV5-6 and TRBJ1-2; no reliable D call. Germline CDR1 reads SGHDT; CDR2 reads YYEEEE. Trimming cost V 1 base and J 8 bases, with 12 bases left between them. This CDR3 is 13 amino acids long. CDR3 protein: CASSLFPNGGYTF. The CDR3 coding sequence is TGTGCCAGCAGCTTGTTCCCCAATGGAGGCTACACCTTC.

The chain carries TRBV7-2 and TRBJ1-5; 9 positions agree with TRBD1. CDR1 and CDR2 (germline): SGHTA, FQGNSA. The length of the CDR3 is 14 residues. V was clipped by 4 bases and J by 4 bases; unmatched bases: 2. The CDR3 DNA sequence: TGTGCCAGCAGCTGGGGACAGGGAAATCAGCCCCAGCATTTT. This translates into CASSWGQGNQPQHF.

The chain recombines TRBV18 with TRBJ1-2; 7 bases are a match to TRBD1. This CDR3 region has 14 residues. Germline V gene lookup returns CDR1 KGHSH and CDR2 LQKENI. With V trimmed by 6 bases and J by 5 bases, 9 bases remained unmatched. The DNA of the CDR3 is TGTGCCAGCTCCAATGAAAACAGGGGTTATGGCTACACCTTC. This codes for CASSNENRGYGYTF.

V and J are TRBV19 and TRBJ2-1; the match to TRBD2 covers 9 bases. CDR3 length: 15 residues. The germline gives CDR1 LNHDA, CDR2 SQIVND (reference sequence). The J segment lost 8 bases and the V segment lost 1 base, leaving 6 bases of the junction unmatched. Written as DNA, the CDR3 is TGTGCCAGTAGTATAGGGCAAGCGGGGGGCGATGAGCAGTTCTTC. It specifies CASSIGQAGGDEQFF.

This sequence joins TRBV10-2 and TRBJ2-7; D is perhaps TRBD2 (5 bases). CDR3 length: 14 residues. V lost 0 bases to trimming and J lost 3 bases, with 9 bases between them. CDR1 and CDR2 from the germline V gene are WSHSY and SAAADI. CDR3 loop: CASSESSAGYEQYF. The DNA for the CDR3 is TGCGCCAGCAGTGAGTCATCCGCGGGCTACGAGCAGTACTTC.

The chain employs TRBV7-9 and TRBJ2-1, with D tentatively TRBD2 (6 bases). This CDR3 region has 15 residues. V shed 3 bases and J shed 5 bases, with 14 bases lying between them. From germline, CDR1 is SEHNR and CDR2 FQNEAQ (reference sequence). CDR3 residues: CASSFGYGRDNEQFF. The CDR3 DNA reads as TGTGCCAGCAGCTTTGGTTACGGGAGAGACAATGAGCAGTTCTTC. The full variable domain, its missing parts supplied by reference TRBV7-9 and TRBJ2-1, is DTGVSQNPRHKITKRGQNVTFRCDPISEHNRLYWYRQTLGQGPEFLTYFQNEAQLEKSRLLSDRFSAERPKGSFSTLEIQRTEQGDSAMYLCASSFGYGRDNEQFFGPGTRLTVL.